The 25 T cell receptor beta chains below all came from one sample that was sequenced in a study of T cell responses to AZD1222 COVID-19 vaccine (dated by TCRdb to 2020 to 2022). The time point label corresponds to: about 28 days (+/-7) after the second vaccine dose. The library was obtained by the immunoSEQ multiplex PCR assay. Not all clones reach the TCRdb copy of this immuneACCESS table, which keeps in-frame sequences only. Checked studies attribute under half of the gap to unresolved V genes and leave the rest unexplained. Counted in this sample were 4,000 to 5,000 clones; about 91% of them appeared once. About 5.2% of the sample is held by the ten biggest clonotypes. Specimen: peripheral blood, collected 28 days after the second AZD1222 dose. The receptors were sampled from an adult who received the AZD1222 COVID-19 vaccine.

This clone has only one observation. The chain has TRBV7-3 and TRBJ1-2; possibly TRBD1 for D (5 bases). There are 16 residues in the CDR3. V dropped 6 bases and J dropped 4 bases, with 21 bases sitting between them. Germline CDR1 and CDR2: SGHTA and FQGTGA. The CDR3 sequence is CASSSRPGTSVYGYTF. The CDR3 region has the DNA TGTGCCAGCAGTTCCCGACCCGGGACGTCGGTCTATGGCTACACCTTC.

This rearrangement joins TRBV6-2 or TRBV6-3 to TRBJ1-1; D not certain. Germline V gene sequence: CDR1 MNHEY, CDR2 SVGEGT. This CDR3 comprises 14 residues. V was clipped by 2 bases and J by 5 bases, with 12 bases between them. The DNA for the CDR3 is TGTGCCAGCAGTTACCCCCTCGGTGCAACTGAAGCTTTCTTT. It translates to CASSYPLGATEAFF.

The DNA for the CDR3 is TGTGCCTGGAGTGACTTGGGACGGACGAACACTGAAGCTTTCTTT. Its translation: CAWSDLGRTNTEAFF. V usage is TRBV30 and J usage is TRBJ1-1; possible D gene TRBD1, 5 bases. The V gene's germline CDR1 is GTSNPN and CDR2 SVGIG (reference sequence). This CDR3 contains 15 residues. Trimming removed 1 base at V and 1 base at J, with 13 bases between.

The rearrangement links TRBV14 to TRBJ2-7; D gene ambiguous. CDR3 size: 12 residues. V lost 2 bases, J lost 4 bases, and 6 bases lay in between. The germline V gene encodes CDR1 SGHDN and CDR2 FVKESK. Here the CDR3 reads CASSQWAYEQYF. For the CDR3, the DNA is TGTGCCAGCAGCCAATGGGCATACGAGCAGTACTTC.

This clone was seen only once. The CDR3 DNA reads TGTGCCACCAGTGATTCCTATAGCGGGAGAGGAACAGATACGCAGTATTTT. Amino acid sequence: CATSDSYSGRGTDTQYF. V gene TRBV24-1 combines with J gene TRBJ2-3; 9 bases match TRBD2. This CDR3 is 17 amino acids long. Trimming took 2 bases from V and 3 from J; bases not matched to a gene: 8. Germline CDR1 reads KGHDR; CDR2 reads SFDVKD.

This clone was observed once. The chain employs TRBV19 and TRBJ1-4; D gene uncertain. Germline CDR1 is LNHDA and CDR2 is SQIVND (reference sequence). Deletions cut 1 base from V and 8 bases from J, with 8 bases between. This CDR3 is 13 amino acids long. The CDR3 DNA reads TGTGCCAGTAGTATAGCAGGACGGGAAAAACTGTTTTTT. Translating it yields CASSIAGREKLFF.

The chain couples TRBV4-3 to TRBJ1-4; TRBD1 might be the D (6 bases). The V end was cut by 0 bases, the J end by 2 bases, with 19 bases between. CDR1 and CDR2 (germline): LGHNA, YSLEER. The CDR3 is 19 amino acids. CDR3 nucleotide sequence: TGCGCCAGCAGCCAAGATAGGGCCAGGGGTTTTGGGACTAATGAAAAACTGTTTTTT. Translating gives CASSQDRARGFGTNEKLFF.

The table lists this clone with a few counts. V usage is TRBV10-3 and J usage is TRBJ1-2, with D possibly being TRBD1 (6 bases). Germline V lookup: CDR1 ENHRY, CDR2 SYGVKD. The CDR3 spans 15 residues. V gave up 0 bases and J gave up 4 bases, with 12 bases separating them. CDR3 sequence reads: CAISESLGQIYGYTF. CDR3 coding DNA: TGTGCCATCAGTGAGTCATTAGGACAGATCTATGGCTACACCTTC.

CDR3 protein: CATSDVGTGRDNEQFF. CDR3 sequence (DNA): TGTGCCACCAGTGATGTTGGGACAGGGAGGGACAATGAGCAGTTCTTC. The chain uses TRBV24-1 and TRBJ2-1, with TRBD1 identical over 9 bases. The CDR3 runs 16 residues. The ends lost 3 bases at V and 5 bases at J; junction bases unmatched: 7. The germline gives CDR1 KGHDR, CDR2 SFDVKD.

The chain carries TRBV18 and TRBJ1-5; 10 positions agree with TRBD1. V gave up 3 bases and J gave up 4 bases; unmatched junction bases: 6. From germline, CDR1 is KGHSH and CDR2 LQKENI. The CDR3 has 16 amino acids. The CDR3 DNA reads TGTGCCAGCTCACCGCCCGGACAGGGGGAAAATCAGCCCCAGCATTTT. Protein: CASSPPGQGENQPQHF.

The chain employs TRBV5-8 and TRBJ2-1, with D possibly TRBD1 on 5 matching bases. Trimming took 7 bases from V and 0 from J, leaving 17 bases between them. CDR3 length: 16 residues. Germline lookup yields CDR1 SGHTS and CDR2 YDEGEE. This CDR3 is CASPSARTSSYNEQFF. CDR3 DNA: TGTGCCAGCCCCTCCGCCCGGACATCCTCCTACAATGAGCAGTTCTTC.

The genes are TRBV14 and TRBJ2-1; D is perhaps TRBD2 (5 bases). CDR3 length: 15 residues. CDR1 and CDR2 from the germline V gene are SGHDN and FVKESK. Trimming removed 3 bases at V and 0 bases at J, with 9 bases between. CDR3 sequence (DNA): TGTGCCAGCAGCCACGGCGGGTACTCCTACAATGAGCAGTTCTTC. Protein: CASSHGGYSYNEQFF.

The chain links TRBV29-1 to TRBJ1-2, with D possibly TRBD1 on 6 matching bases. Germline V CDR1 and CDR2: SQVTM, ANQGSEA. With 7 bases removed from V and 0 bases from J, the gap between germline ends came to 9 bases. The CDR3 is 12 amino acids. The CDR3 region is CSGGQTNYGYTF. CDR3 DNA: TGCAGCGGAGGACAGACTAACTATGGCTACACCTTC.

This rearrangement joins TRBV19 to TRBJ1-5; TRBD1 agrees at 7 bases. Germline CDR1 and CDR2: LNHDA and SQIVND (reference sequence). The CDR3 is 16 residues long. V lost 7 bases and J lost 2; bases outside the gene matches: 11. CDR3 loop: CASIQTGRSGNQPQHF. Written as DNA, the CDR3 is TGTGCCAGTATTCAGACAGGGCGCTCTGGCAATCAGCCCCAGCATTTT. The whole variable domain, remainder taken from reference TRBV19 and TRBJ1-5, is DGGITQSPKYLFRKEGQNVTLSCEQNLNHDAMYWYRQDPGQGLRLIYYSQIVNDFQKGDIAEGYSVSREKKESFPLTVTSAQKNPTAFYLCASIQTGRSGNQPQHFGDGTRLSIL.

The chain recombines TRBV7-2 with TRBJ1-5; D is undetermined. V was pared by 5 bases and J by 6 bases, with 11 bases between. The CDR3 has 13 amino acids. Germline V gives CDR1 SGHTA, CDR2 FQGNSA. This CDR3 reads CASSRDGSQPQHF. The CDR3 nucleotides read TGTGCCAGCAGCCGCGACGGGAGTCAGCCCCAGCATTTT.

This rearrangement joins TRBV9 to TRBJ2-3; D is undetermined. CDR3 length: 14 amino acids. Between the trimmed V and J ends, which lost 6 bases and 0 bases, there was a span of 11 bases. From germline, CDR1 is SGDLS and CDR2 YYNGEE. DNA for the CDR3: TGTGCCAGCACGGCGTCCACGAGCACAGATACGCAGTATTTT. It translates to CASTASTSTDTQYF.

J is TRBJ2-7 and V is TRBV18; perhaps TRBD2 as D (5 bases). V lost 6 bases and J 3 bases, leaving 15 bases between the germline ends. CDR1 is KGHSH, CDR2 LQKENI, per germline. CDR3 length: 14 amino acids. CDR3 sequence (DNA): TGTGCCAGCTCCCCCGGGAATTGGGACTACGAGCAGTACTTC. It encodes CASSPGNWDYEQYF.

The genes are TRBV7-2 and TRBJ2-7, with 8 bases matching TRBD1. The ends lost 5 bases at V and 3 bases at J; junction bases unmatched: 9. Germline CDR1 and CDR2: SGHTA and FQGNSA. There are 15 residues in the CDR3. CDR3 in DNA: TGTGCCAGCAGCCAGACTGGACAGGGAGACTACGAGCAGTACTTC. Encoded protein: CASSQTGQGDYEQYF.

This chain uses TRBV5-4 with TRBJ2-7; 8 nucleotides agree with TRBD1. Germline-derived CDR1 and CDR2 are SGHNT and YYREEE (reference sequence). J lost 1 base, V lost 4 bases, and 10 bases had no gene match. The CDR3 spans 16 residues. The CDR3 protein is CASSRFSGGGSYEQYF. In nucleotides, the CDR3 is TGTGCCAGCAGCCGTTTTTCAGGGGGCGGTTCCTACGAGCAGTACTTC.

The chain couples TRBV7-9 to TRBJ2-7; 7 positions agree with TRBD1. V gave up 1 base and J gave up 5 bases; unmatched junction bases: 11. This CDR3 has 16 amino acids. Germline V gene lookup returns CDR1 SEHNR and CDR2 FQNEAQ (reference sequence). The CDR3 DNA follows: TGTGCCAGCAGCTTAGGCTCTGGGACAGTATTTGACGAGCAGTACTTC. As protein: CASSLGSGTVFDEQYF. The full variable domain, in which reference TRBV7-9 and TRBJ2-7 provide the parts outside the CDR3, is DTGVSQNPRHKITKRGQNVTFRCDPISEHNRLYWYRQTLGQGPEFLTYFQNEAQLEKSRLLSDRFSAERPKGSFSTLEIQRTEQGDSAMYLCASSLGSGTVFDEQYFGPGTRLTVT.

V usage is TRBV5-7 and J usage is TRBJ2-7; D is uncertain. TRBV5-7 qualifies as an ORF whose function is uncertain. Trimming took off 2 bases at V and 2 bases at J, with 20 bases between the two ends. The CDR3 consists of 17 residues. The CDR3 DNA reads TGTGCCAGCAGCTTCCACCCCACGGAATTGGGGACCTACGAGCAGTACTTC. This translates into CASSFHPTELGTYEQYF.

This chain joins TRBV19 and TRBJ2-5, with 13 bases matching TRBD2. V lost 5 bases and J lost 5; bases outside the gene matches: 8. This CDR3 is built from 16 residues. Germline-derived CDR1 and CDR2 are LNHDA and SQIVND (reference sequence). The CDR3 sequence: CASSPRTSGRGETQYF. The CDR3 coding sequence is TGTGCCAGTAGTCCTCGGACTAGCGGGAGAGGGGAGACCCAGTACTTC.

The chain is built from TRBV5-1 and TRBJ1-1; 8 bases agree with TRBD1. V dropped 3 bases and J dropped 2; count of bases not matched to a gene: 3. This CDR3 comprises 14 residues. The V gene's germline CDR1 is SGHRS and CDR2 YFSETQ. The CDR3 DNA follows: TGCGCCAGCAGCTCGGGACAGGCTAACACTGAAGCTTTCTTT. The encoded protein is CASSSGQANTEAFF.

The gene calls are TRBV5-1 and TRBJ2-4; D is unclear. CDR3 size: 14 residues. Per germline, CDR1 SGHRS and CDR2 YFSETQ. V was cut by 5 bases and J by 0 bases, with 9 bases left in between. The CDR3 reads CASRPDLAKNIQYF. The CDR3 bases are TGCGCCAGCAGGCCGGATTTAGCCAAAAACATTCAGTACTTC. Combining the CDR3 with reference TRBV5-1 and TRBJ2-4 gives the whole variable domain KAGVTQTPRYLIKTRGQQVTLSCSPISGHRSVSWYQQTPGQGLQFLFEYFSETQRNKGNFPGRFSGRQFSNSRSEMNVSTLELGDSALYLCASRPDLAKNIQYFGAGTRLSVL.

This clone has just one count. The chain recombines TRBV6-5 with TRBJ2-2, with D perhaps matching TRBD2 (7 bases). The CDR3 consists of 15 residues. Germline assignment: CDR1 MNHEY and CDR2 SVGAGI. Trimming shortened V by 7 bases and J by 6 bases, and 18 bases separated the two germline ends. CDR3 residues: CASKLQQGGPGELFF. The CDR3 DNA reads as TGTGCCAGCAAACTACAACAGGGAGGGCCCGGGGAGCTGTTTTTT.